Listed here are 2 T cell receptor beta chains from one sample, sequenced in a study of cytomegalovirus exposure and HLA in healthy donors. A multiplex PCR was run with 60 Vbeta primers and 13 Jbeta primers. Sequencing used immunoSEQ multiplex PCR; TCRdb keeps in-frame clones, though not all of them. This table has some 160,000 clones, around 74% appearing once. The sequenced sample was PBMCs. These receptors all stem from a woman aged 30 to 39 in good health and CMV-seronegative.

The genes are TRBV6-5 and TRBJ1-1; no clear D. Looked up from germline, CDR1 is MNHEY and CDR2 is SVGAGI. The CDR3 consists of 14 residues. V was pared by 2 bases and J by 11 bases, with 18 bases between. The CDR3 nucleotides are TGTGCCAGCAGTTACAAAAGCGGGCGGATGAATGCTTTCTTT. It translates to CASSYKSGRMNAFF.

The genes are TRBV5-1 and TRBJ2-7; D is perhaps TRBD1 (5 bases). CDR3 length: 15 amino acids. Trimming removed 0 bases at V and 4 bases at J, with 14 bases between. Germline V gene data show CDR1 as SGHRS and CDR2 as YFSETQ. The CDR3 protein is CASSLEPGFFYEQYF. Here the CDR3 DNA reads TGCGCCAGCAGCTTGGAGCCAGGGTTTTTTTACGAGCAGTACTTC.